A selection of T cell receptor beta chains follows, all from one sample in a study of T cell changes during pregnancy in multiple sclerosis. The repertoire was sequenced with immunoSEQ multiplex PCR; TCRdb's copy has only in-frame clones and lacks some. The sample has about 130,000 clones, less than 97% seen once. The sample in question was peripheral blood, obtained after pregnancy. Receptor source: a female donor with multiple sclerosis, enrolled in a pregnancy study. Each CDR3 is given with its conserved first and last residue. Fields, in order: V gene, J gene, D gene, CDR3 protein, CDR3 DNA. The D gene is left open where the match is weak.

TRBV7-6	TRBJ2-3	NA	CASSPGLVDTQYF	TGTGCCAGCAGCCCAGGACTCGTAGATACGCAGTATTTT
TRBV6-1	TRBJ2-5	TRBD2	CASSVGLARETQYF	TGTGCCAGCAGCGTGGGACTAGCGCGAGAGACCCAGTACTTC
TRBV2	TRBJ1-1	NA	CASRALGENTEAFF	TGTGCCAGCAGGGCCCTCGGGGAGAACACTGAAGCTTTCTTT
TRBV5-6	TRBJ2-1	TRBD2	CASRTGLGYNEQFF	TGTGCCAGCAGAACGGGACTAGGGTACAATGAGCAGTTCTTC
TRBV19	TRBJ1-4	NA	CAIKDSSNEKLFF	TGTGCCATTAAGGACAGTTCTAATGAAAAACTGTTTTTT
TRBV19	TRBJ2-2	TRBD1	CASSLDRGQDWTGELFF	TGTGCCAGTAGTCTGGACAGGGGGCAGGACTGGACCGGGGAGCTGTTTTTT
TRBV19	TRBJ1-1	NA	CASSIRRDTEAFF	TGTGCCAGTAGTATCCGACGGGACACTGAAGCTTTCTTT
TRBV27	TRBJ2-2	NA	CASSAVITGELFF	TGTGCCAGCAGTGCAGTAATCACCGGGGAGCTGTTTTTT
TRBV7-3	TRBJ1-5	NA	CASSLGPNQPQHF	TGTGCCAGCAGCTTAGGCCCCAATCAGCCCCAGCATTTT
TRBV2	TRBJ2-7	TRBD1	CASSEIGTGSYEQYF	TGTGCCAGCAGTGAAATCGGGACAGGATCCTACGAGCAGTACTTC
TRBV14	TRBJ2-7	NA	CASSRSSAHSYEQYF	TGTGCCAGCAGCCGAAGTAGCGCCCACTCCTACGAGCAGTACTTC
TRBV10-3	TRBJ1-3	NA	CAISDTGKSGNTIYF	TGTGCCATCAGTGATACAGGGAAGAGTGGAAACACCATATATTTT
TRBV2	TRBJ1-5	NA	CASQQHKISNQPQHF	TGTGCCAGTCAACAACATAAGATTAGCAATCAGCCCCAGCATTTT
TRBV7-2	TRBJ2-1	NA	CASSLSASGSYNEQFF	TGTGCCAGCAGCTTAAGCGCGTCAGGGTCCTACAATGAGCAGTTCTTC
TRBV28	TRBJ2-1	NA	CASRTGSWEQFF	TGTGCCAGCAGAACGGGGAGTTGGGAGCAGTTCTTC
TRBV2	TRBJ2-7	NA	CASTALWAGEQYF	TGTGCCAGCACTGCTTTATGGGCTGGGGAGCAGTACTTC
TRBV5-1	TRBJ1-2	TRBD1	CASTLTGQGAAGYTF	TGCGCCAGCACCCTGACCGGACAGGGGGCGGCTGGCTACACCTTC
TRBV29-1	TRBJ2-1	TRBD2	CSVSSGSGNEQFF	TGCAGCGTTTCTAGCGGGAGTGGGAATGAGCAGTTCTTC
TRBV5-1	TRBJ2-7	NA	CASSLGGVGAPPSYEQYF	TGCGCCAGCAGCTTGGGGGGCGTTGGGGCCCCACCCTCCTACGAGCAGTACTTC
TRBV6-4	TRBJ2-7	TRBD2	CASRATRTSFPYEQYF	TGTGCCAGCAGGGCCACGCGGACTAGCTTCCCCTACGAGCAGTACTTC